This T cell receptor beta chain was observed in a study of spatial heterogeneity in lung cancer. Study context: Beta-chain sequences consistently outnumbered alpha-chain sequences in detection.

TCRdb reprocessed the 5' RACE reads with MiXCR, giving one entry per CDR3 protein. Counted here are about 1,500 distinct CDR3 sequences, approximately 9.8% occurring once; the ten biggest clones make up 38%. As regards this clonotype: What it binds is unknown.

Germline CDR1 and CDR2: KGHSH and LQKENI. CDR3 size: 11 residues. V was pared by 6 bases and J by 2 bases, with 4 bases between. Indicated time point: sample taken at primary tumor resection. Whole RNA, which was extracted from tumor, nontumor lung tissue or frozen PBMC, was sequenced without any cell sorting. Study findings and constraints: Sequencing reached an estimated coverage of tumor T cells that was only around 7% for alpha chains and 12% to 15% for beta chains. Tracking of tumor mutation counts was seen in expanded intratumoral alpha and beta TCR counts.

Material: lung tumor tissue, obtained at surgery. The chain recombines TRBV18 with TRBJ2-5, with D unresolved. This clonotype was sampled from a female donor with early-stage non-small cell lung cancer. The DNA of the CDR3 is TGTGCCAGCTCGCGACAAGAGACCCAGTACTTC. This translates into CASSRQETQYF.